This T cell receptor (beta chain) was observed in a study of cytomegalovirus exposure and HLA in healthy donors. Study-wide results and caveats: There were several of the most significant clusters that appeared linked to common viral pathogens in a later analysis. A later analysis found that most CMV-associated TCR beta chains appeared HLA-restricted.

The CDR3 spans 14 residues. Germline-derived CDR1 and CDR2 are MNHEY and SVGAGI. The ends lost 5 bases at V and 5 bases at J; junction bases unmatched: 5. Concerning this clone itself: No antigen is known for it.

Amplification used 60 Vbeta primers and 13 Jbeta primers. Produced via immunoSEQ multiplex PCR; TCRdb's table is partial and in-frame only. Here the sample table reports fewer than 60,000 clones. Input material: PBMCs. This chain links TRBV6-5 with TRBJ2-5, with 10 bases aligning to TRBD1. This sequence originates from a woman aged 25 to 39 in good health and CMV-seropositive. The DNA for the CDR3 is TGTGCCAGCAGTAGGGGGGACAGGGGCGAGACCCAGTACTTC. It translates to CASSRGDRGETQYF.